The rows below give T cell receptor beta chains drawn from one sample of a study of blood T cell repertoires in COVID-19. Measured with immunoSEQ multiplex PCR; TCRdb has only the in-frame clones, and not every one. The sample yields about 370,000 clones, nearly 90% seen once. Material for sequencing was PBMCs or T cells enriched from blood (not recorded which). The source is a woman aged 25-40 years who had recovered from COVID-19. Both conserved end residues are trimmed from each CDR3.

V	CDR3
TRBV7-6	ASSLGTGAGGMNTEAF
TRBV28	ASSHYKSSGSPFGEQY
TRBV18	ASSPRAETQY
TRBV7-2	ASSPRTSGGALNEQF
TRBV7-6	ASSLGQGGADTQY
TRBV9	ASSSRDRDHEKLF
TRBV27	ASRHESGGRTDTQY
TRBV23-1	ASRSGPRGIYEQY
TRBV30	ANRDSYNSPLH
TRBV24-1	ATTGDEGTNEKLF
TRBV28	ASSLLGETTGTQY
TRBV3-1/TRBV3-2	ASSQASRLNTEAF
TRBV29-1	SVVEGSNEKLF
TRBV20-1	SASDRLSYNEQF
TRBV5-6	ASRKWTGDNQPQH
TRBV7-2	ASSFRVVDEQF
TRBV11-3	ASSSGLAGVGEQF